The rows below give T cell receptor beta chains drawn from one sample of a study of T cell repertoires in aging, cancer and after chemotherapy. TCRdb analysed the multiplex PCR reads with MiXCR anew, one entry per CDR3 protein. The repertoire holds some 11,000 distinct CDR3 sequences, with more than 25% as singletons. The specimen sequenced was blood. These receptors were taken from a human donor in good health. Each CDR3 is given without its conserved first and last residue. Fields, in order: V gene, J gene, CDR3 protein.

V gene: TRBV6-2/TRBV6-3; J gene: TRBJ2-5; CDR3 protein: ASSYIRSDRQETQY
V gene: TRBV6-5; J gene: TRBJ2-7; CDR3 protein: ASSSGTYGEQY
V gene: TRBV6-1; J gene: TRBJ1-1; CDR3 protein: ASIRDMMNTEAF
V gene: TRBV7-3; J gene: TRBJ1-1; CDR3 protein: ASSLDLRTEAF
V gene: TRBV6-1; J gene: TRBJ1-4; CDR3 protein: ASCMAFATGKLF
V gene: TRBV29-1; J gene: TRBJ2-5; CDR3 protein: SVEGTGHFETQY
V gene: TRBV7-9; J gene: TRBJ2-1; CDR3 protein: ASSSTRTTSGSSYNEQF
V gene: TRBV5-6; J gene: TRBJ2-7; CDR3 protein: ASSLGQGVYEQY
V gene: TRBV20-1; J gene: TRBJ1-2; CDR3 protein: SASRGTGGDYGYT
V gene: TRBV27; J gene: TRBJ2-2; CDR3 protein: ASSLRGLAEISGELF
V gene: TRBV27; J gene: TRBJ1-2; CDR3 protein: ASSSWTGSVGGYT
V gene: TRBV10-3; J gene: TRBJ2-7; CDR3 protein: AISDNSDYEQY
V gene: TRBV6-5; J gene: TRBJ1-2; CDR3 protein: ASSYGGPNYGYT
V gene: TRBV28; J gene: TRBJ1-1; CDR3 protein: ASLSYRDMGSMNTEAF
V gene: TRBV30; J gene: TRBJ1-4; CDR3 protein: ASGDRSATNEKLF
V gene: TRBV24-1; J gene: TRBJ1-6; CDR3 protein: ATSASTGPNSPLH
V gene: TRBV6-2/TRBV6-3; J gene: TRBJ1-4; CDR3 protein: ASRGQGPVEKLF
V gene: TRBV15; J gene: TRBJ2-1; CDR3 protein: ATSRIGDSVIDEQF
V gene: TRBV18; J gene: TRBJ2-3; CDR3 protein: ASSTTTFRGTDTQY
V gene: TRBV28; J gene: TRBJ2-1; CDR3 protein: ASSWDQYNEQF
V gene: TRBV7-2; J gene: TRBJ2-3; CDR3 protein: ASSMLTSGITDTQY
V gene: TRBV6-5; J gene: TRBJ2-7; CDR3 protein: ASSDGGQGADEQY